This T cell receptor (beta chain) was sequenced for a study of T-cell memory formation after mild COVID-19. Study results and limitations: Whereas later expanders leaned CD4+, clones contracting day 15 to 85 showed a balanced CD4/CD8 makeup.

Of note for this clonotype: Its specificity is not known.

Germline loops: CDR1 LNHDA, CDR2 SQIVND (reference sequence). The CDR3 totals 14 residues. V dropped 2 bases and J dropped 8; count of bases not matched to a gene: 6. TCRdb reanalysed the 5' RACE reads using MiXCR and keeps one entry per CDR3 protein. The sample holds about 470,000 distinct CDR3 sequences, approximately 23% seen once. The rearrangement links TRBV19 to TRBJ1-2, with 9 bases aligning to TRBD1. This clonotype originated in an adult woman who had mild COVID-19 (a few samples of this study predate the infection). Cell type and time point are not known. The material sequenced was PBMCs or a T cell subset sorted from them (not recorded which). The CDR3 protein is CASSIMGQGKGYTF. In nucleotides, the CDR3 is TGTGCCAGTAGTATAATGGGACAGGGAAAAGGCTACACCTTC.